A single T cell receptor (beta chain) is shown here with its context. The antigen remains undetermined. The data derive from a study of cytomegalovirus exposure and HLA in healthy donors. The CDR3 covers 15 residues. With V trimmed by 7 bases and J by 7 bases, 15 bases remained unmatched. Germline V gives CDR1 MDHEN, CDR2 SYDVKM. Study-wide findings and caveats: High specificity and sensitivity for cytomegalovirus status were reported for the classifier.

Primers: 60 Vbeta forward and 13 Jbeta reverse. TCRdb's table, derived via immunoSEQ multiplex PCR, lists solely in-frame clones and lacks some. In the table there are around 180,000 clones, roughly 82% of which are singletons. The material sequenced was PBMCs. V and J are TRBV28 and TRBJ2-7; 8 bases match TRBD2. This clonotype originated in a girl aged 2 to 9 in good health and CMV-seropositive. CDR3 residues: CASNPRSGTSREQYF. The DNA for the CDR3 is TGTGCCAGCAACCCTCGTAGCGGGACCTCCCGAGAGCAGTACTTC.